These 11 T cell receptor beta chains were all obtained from the same sample, sequenced in a study of blood T cell repertoires in COVID-19. Only in-frame clones appear in the TCRdb table, and some are missing; sequencing was by immunoSEQ multiplex PCR. In the table there are approximately 280,000 clones, 75% to 85% of which are singletons. Sequenced sample: peripheral blood. The receptor set was obtained from a middle-aged man with active or convalescent COVID-19.

The chain links TRBV5-1 to TRBJ1-1, with 8 bases matching TRBD1. The germline V gene has CDR1 SGHRS and CDR2 YFSETQ. V lost 0 bases, J lost 6 bases, and 7 bases stayed unmatched. The CDR3 loop spans 15 amino acids. In DNA, the CDR3 is TGCGCCAGCAGCTTGGGGACAGGGTTTCTCTCTGAAGCTTTCTTT. This gives the protein CASSLGTGFLSEAFF.

The V gene is TRBV28, the J gene TRBJ1-2, with D perhaps matching TRBD1 (5 bases). The CDR3 runs to 14 residues. Trimming removed 4 bases from V and 7 bases from J, with 16 bases in between. Germline assignment: CDR1 MDHEN and CDR2 SYDVKM. The CDR3 loop reads CASSSTALGFGYTF. The CDR3 DNA sequence: TGTGCCAGCAGTTCGACAGCTTTGGGCTTTGGCTACACCTTC.

The V call is TRBV5-6, the J call TRBJ2-1; the match to TRBD2 covers 14 bases. The CDR3 spans 16 residues. Trimming at V came to 0 bases and at J to 10 bases, leaving 6 bases not matched to a gene. The germline V gene has CDR1 SGHDT and CDR2 YYEEEE. CDR3 nucleotides: TGTGCCAGCAGCTTGGCCGGGACTAGCGGGAGTAACGAGCAGTTCTTC. Its translation is CASSLAGTSGSNEQFF.

The chain uses TRBV5-8 and TRBJ2-3; 10 bases agree with TRBD2. The CDR3 consists of 15 residues. Per the germline V gene, CDR1 is SGHTS and CDR2 is YDEGEE. Trimming cost V 8 bases and J 0 bases; bases outside gene matches: 6. In DNA form, the CDR3 reads TGTGCCAGTACCCCGGGACTAGCGAGCACAGATACGCAGTATTTT. Its translation: CASTPGLASTDTQYF.

The rearrangement uses TRBV28 and TRBJ2-7, with TRBD2 matching over 10 bases. This CDR3 region has 14 residues. The V gene's germline CDR1 is MDHEN and CDR2 SYDVKM. Trimming cost V 2 bases and J 4 bases; bases outside gene matches: 2. CDR3 region: CASSLVSGRYEQYF. CDR3 sequence (DNA): TGTGCCAGCAGTTTAGTTAGCGGGAGGTACGAGCAGTACTTC.

V and J are TRBV19 and TRBJ1-3; D might be TRBD1 (5 bases). V dropped 10 bases and J dropped 0 bases, with 13 bases sitting between them. Germline V lookup: CDR1 LNHDA, CDR2 SQIVND (reference sequence). CDR3 length: 14 amino acids. CDR3 protein: CATAQGRSGNTIYF. CDR3 bases: TGTGCCACCGCCCAGGGTCGCTCTGGAAACACCATATATTTT. The entire variable domain, with the rest obtained from reference TRBV19 and TRBJ1-3, is as follows: DGGITQSPKYLFRKEGQNVTLSCEQNLNHDAMYWYRQDPGQGLRLIYYSQIVNDFQKGDIAEGYSVSREKKESFPLTVTSAQKNPTAFYLCATAQGRSGNTIYFGEGSWLTVV.

This clone has just a few counts. V usage is TRBV12-3 or TRBV12-4 and J usage is TRBJ1-2, with 7 bases matching TRBD1. The J segment lost 5 bases and the V segment lost 6 bases, leaving 6 bases of the junction unmatched. The CDR3 is 13 amino acids. The CDR3 DNA reads TGTGCCAGCAGCCCCACAGGGGTTTATGGCTACACCTTC. As protein: CASSPTGVYGYTF.

J is TRBJ2-1 and V is TRBV21-1; the table's D call, TRBD2, has no DNA check behind it. TRBV21-1 is recorded as a pseudogene. The CDR3 totals 18 residues. The DNA of the CDR3 is TGTGCCAGCAGCAAAGCTGCCGTCCGAGTAGCGGGATCCCATGAGCAGTTCTTC. Translated: CASSKAAVRVAGSHEQFF.

The rearrangement uses TRBV6-6 and TRBJ2-3; 7 bases line up with TRBD1. The germline V gene has CDR1 MNHNY and CDR2 SVGAGI (reference sequence). CDR3 length equals 15 residues. V dropped 2 bases and J dropped 4; count of bases not matched to a gene: 6. DNA for the CDR3: TGTGCCAGCAGTTACGAGGGGGCGCGGTCAGATACGCAGTATTTT. Protein sequence: CASSYEGARSDTQYF.

The chain combines TRBV3-1 (or the pseudogene TRBV3-2) with TRBJ2-1, with TRBD1 identical over 9 bases. The CDR3 sequence is 15 residues long. V shed 5 bases, J shed 2 bases, and the junction held 4 bases outside the gene matches. Germline V gene lookup returns CDR1 LGHDT and CDR2 YNNKEL (reference sequence). Here the CDR3 DNA reads TGTGCCAGCAGCTTAACAGGGGGCACCTACAATGAGCAGTTCTTC. Protein product: CASSLTGGTYNEQFF.

The chain carries TRBV19 and TRBJ1-6; no clear D. The CDR3 sequence is 16 residues long. Germline V lookup: CDR1 LNHDA, CDR2 SQIVND (reference sequence). Trimming took 6 bases from V and 0 from J, leaving 12 bases between them. This chain's CDR3 is CASRREGSSYNSPLHF. The CDR3, as DNA: TGTGCCAGTAGGCGGGAGGGCAGCTCCTATAATTCACCCCTCCACTTT.